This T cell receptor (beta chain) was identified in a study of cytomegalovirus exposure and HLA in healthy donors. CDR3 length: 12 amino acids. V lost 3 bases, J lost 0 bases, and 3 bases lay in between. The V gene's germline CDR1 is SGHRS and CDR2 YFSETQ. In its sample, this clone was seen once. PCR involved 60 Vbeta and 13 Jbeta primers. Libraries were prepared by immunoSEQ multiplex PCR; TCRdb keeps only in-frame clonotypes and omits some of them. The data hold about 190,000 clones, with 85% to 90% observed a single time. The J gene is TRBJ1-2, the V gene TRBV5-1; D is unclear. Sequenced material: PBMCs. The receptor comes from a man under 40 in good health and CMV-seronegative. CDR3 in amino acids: CASSYTNYGYTF. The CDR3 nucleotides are TGCGCCAGCAGCTACACTAACTATGGCTACACCTTC.